The clone carrying this TCR beta chain was seen repeatedly, ten times or more. This sample is drawn from a study of T cell repertoires in cytomegalovirus infection. Deletions cut 6 bases from V and 7 bases from J, with 19 bases between. CDR1 MNHNS and CDR2 SASEGT come from the germline V gene. This CDR3 comprises 15 residues. TCRdb reprocessed the reads with MiXCR, giving one entry per CDR3 protein. The sample comprises almost 300,000 distinct CDR3 sequences, roughly a tenth of which are singletons, and less than 3% rests with the top ten. The chain recombines TRBV6-1 with TRBJ2-1; the D gene could be TRBD1 or TRBD2 (6 bases each). The TCR comes from a human donor in good health (CMV status not recorded). Some clones in this sample may be carry-over from other donors' samples. The sample was PBMCs. CDR3 sequence: CASRYGGPVGNEQFF. In nucleotides, the CDR3 is TGTGCCAGCAGATATGGGGGGCCGGTCGGGAATGAGCAGTTCTTC.